These 18 T cell receptor beta chains share one sample of origin, sequenced in a study of cytotoxic CD8 clonotypes in ibrutinib-treated CLL. Sequencing was performed with immunoSEQ multiplex PCR; in TCRdb, only in-frame clones are kept and a portion is missing. The sample holds about 160,000 clones, under 90% seen once. The sample was PBMCs, taken after 24 months of ibrutinib treatment. All receptors come from a human donor with chronic lymphocytic leukemia.

In this sample, this clone turned up a few times. The chain links TRBV5-1 to TRBJ1-3; D uncertain. V shed 6 bases and J shed 4 bases, with 20 bases lying between them. Germline CDR1 reads SGHRS; CDR2 reads YFSETQ. The length of the CDR3 is 16 residues. The CDR3 DNA reads as TGCGCCAGCACCTCGGGCCGTGAGTCTTTAGGAAACACCATATATTTT. Protein: CASTSGRESLGNTIYF.

The rearrangement uses TRBV28 and TRBJ2-2, with 8 bases lining up with TRBD2. The CDR3 runs to 14 residues. Germline lookup yields CDR1 MDHEN and CDR2 SYDVKM. The trim removed 7 bases at V and 1 base at J, leaving 2 bases unmatched. CDR3 nucleotide sequence: TGTGCCAGCATGGGGACTAGGAACACCGGGGAGCTGTTTTTT. It translates to CASMGTRNTGELFF.

Here the CDR3 reads CASSLAGGYEQYF. DNA for the CDR3: TGTGCCAGTTCGCTAGCGGGAGGATACGAGCAGTACTTC. This chain links TRBV27 with TRBJ2-7; 11 positions match TRBD2. Per the germline V gene, CDR1 is MNHEY and CDR2 is SMNVEV (reference sequence). The CDR3 runs 13 residues. V gave up 9 bases and J gave up 4 bases; unmatched junction bases: 5.

This sequence joins TRBV28 and TRBJ1-3; no clear D. CDR1 and CDR2 from the germline V gene are MDHEN and SYDVKM. The CDR3 is 15 residues long. Trimming stripped 0 bases from V and 1 base from J, with 7 bases between. The CDR3 is CASSLWSGSGNTIYF. CDR3 coding DNA: TGTGCCAGCAGTTTATGGAGTGGGTCTGGAAACACCATATATTTT. The variable domain in full, with the rest retrieved from reference TRBV28 and TRBJ1-3, is DVKVTQSSRYLVKRTGEKVFLECVQDMDHENMFWYRQDPGLGLRLIYFSYDVKMKEKGDIPEGYSVSREKKERFSLILESASTNQTSMYLCASSLWSGSGNTIYFGEGSWLTVV.

In its sample, this clone was seen a few times. The chain has TRBV11-2 and TRBJ1-1; 7 bases map to TRBD1. The CDR3 length is 14 residues. Germline CDR1 and CDR2: SGHAT and FQNNGV. With V trimmed by 2 bases and J by 9 bases, 9 bases remained unmatched. The CDR3 protein is CASSLTRTRGQAFF. The CDR3 bases are TGTGCCAGCAGCTTAACGCGAACGAGGGGGCAAGCTTTCTTT.

The rearrangement links TRBV5-1 to TRBJ2-1; 11 bases match TRBD2. Germline V gene sequence: CDR1 SGHRS, CDR2 YFSETQ. The trim removed 4 bases at V and 5 bases at J, leaving 8 bases unmatched. The CDR3 is 16 residues long. The CDR3 DNA reads as TGCGCCAGCAGCCCCAGGACTAGCGGGCAAAACAATGAGCAGTTCTTC. Protein: CASSPRTSGQNNEQFF.

The rearrangement uses TRBV7-9 and TRBJ2-2, with 11 bases lining up with TRBD2. The J segment lost 6 bases and the V segment lost 3 bases, leaving 3 bases of the junction unmatched. Per the germline V gene, CDR1 is SEHNR and CDR2 is FQNEAQ (reference sequence). The CDR3 spans 15 residues. The CDR3 region has the DNA TGTGCCAGCAGCTTTACTAGCGGGGGCCCCGGGGAGCTGTTTTTT. Its translation: CASSFTSGGPGELFF.

This chain connects TRBV5-1 to TRBJ1-5; 7 nucleotides match TRBD1. The CDR3 consists of 14 residues. V dropped 4 bases and J dropped 6; count of bases not matched to a gene: 7. Germline values: CDR1 SGHRS, CDR2 YFSETQ. CDR3: CASSLTGNGQPQHF. The CDR3 region has the DNA TGCGCCAGCAGCCTGACAGGGAATGGTCAGCCCCAGCATTTT.

This clone has only a few counts. The chain employs TRBV30 and TRBJ1-5, with D unclear. The CDR3 sequence is 17 residues long. Looked up from germline, CDR1 is GTSNPN and CDR2 is SVGIG (reference sequence). V lost 3 bases and J 2 bases, leaving 20 bases between the germline ends. In nucleotides, the CDR3 is TGTGCCTGGAGGGGAGGTGCATCCCGAACGGGCAATCAGCCCCAGCATTTT. It specifies CAWRGGASRTGNQPQHF.

The chain recombines TRBV5-1 with TRBJ1-2; D is uncertain. V shed 1 base and J shed 2 bases, with 12 bases lying between them. Germline CDR1 reads SGHRS; CDR2 reads YFSETQ. CDR3 length: 15 amino acids. For the CDR3, the DNA is TGCGCCAGCAGCTTGAATTATCCGCCAAACTATGGCTACACCTTC. Translation gives CASSLNYPPNYGYTF.

This chain connects TRBV6-1 to TRBJ2-7; D is undetermined. V lost 5 bases and J lost 7, with 9 bases in between. Germline lookup yields CDR1 MNHNS and CDR2 SASEGT. The length of the CDR3 is 11 residues. This CDR3 reads CASSYGGEQYF. As DNA, the CDR3 is TGTGCCAGCAGTTATGGTGGGGAGCAGTACTTC.

This clone has a handful of counts. The chain employs TRBV19 and TRBJ2-3; D is uncertain. The CDR3 length is 13 residues. Germline V gene data show CDR1 as LNHDA and CDR2 as SQIVND (reference sequence). V dropped 5 bases and J dropped 6 bases, with 12 bases sitting between them. The CDR3: CASSSNPDDTQYF. The CDR3 nucleotides read TGTGCCAGTAGTTCTAACCCCGACGATACGCAGTATTTT.

The rearrangement links TRBV28 to TRBJ1-5, with 8 bases lining up with TRBD1. CDR3 size: 15 residues. V dropped 2 bases and J dropped 4; count of bases not matched to a gene: 4. Germline CDR1 and CDR2: MDHEN and SYDVKM. The CDR3 protein is CASSLPTGVNQPQHF. CDR3 bases: TGTGCCAGCAGTTTACCGACAGGGGTTAATCAGCCCCAGCATTTT.

The chain is built from TRBV15 and TRBJ2-3; D possibly corresponds to TRBD1 (6 bases). There are 15 residues in the CDR3. Trimming removed 3 bases at V and 3 bases at J, with 13 bases between. The germline CDR1 and CDR2 sequences are LNHNV and YYDKDF (reference sequence). The CDR3 DNA sequence: TGTGCCACCAGCAGGGACAGAAGTAGGACAGATACGCAGTATTTT. Translated, it gives CATSRDRSRTDTQYF.

The rearrangement links TRBV5-8 to TRBJ1-6; TRBD1 matches at 7 bases. Germline V gene data show CDR1 as SGHTS and CDR2 as YDEGEE. The CDR3 totals 14 residues. Trimming removed 4 bases from V and 5 bases from J; junction bases left unmatched: 3. In DNA, the CDR3 is TGTGCCAGCAGCCGGGACAGACATAATTCACCCCTCCACTTT. Translating it yields CASSRDRHNSPLHF.

The chain couples TRBV7-9 to TRBJ2-1; 7 bases map to TRBD1. This CDR3 is 15 amino acids long. The germline V gene encodes CDR1 SEHNR and CDR2 FQNEAQ (reference sequence). J lost 6 bases, V lost 2 bases, and 7 bases had no gene match. CDR3 DNA sequence: TGTGCCAGCAGCTTACTAGACAGGGCTCGCAATGAGCAGTTCTTC. Protein sequence: CASSLLDRARNEQFF.

The rearrangement joins TRBV19 to TRBJ1-1; weak D call: TRBD1 (5 bases). The germline gives CDR1 LNHDA, CDR2 SQIVND (reference sequence). The CDR3 extends over 15 amino acids. Trimming shortened V by 9 bases and J by 4 bases, and 21 bases separated the two germline ends. CDR3 nucleotide sequence: TGTGCCAGCATACCTGGGCAGGGCCGGCTCACTGAAGCTTTCTTT. The encoded protein is CASIPGQGRLTEAFF.

This clone was seen just once. This chain uses TRBV6-1 with TRBJ1-5; D is unclear. The CDR3 spans 14 residues. Trimming removed 3 bases from V and 0 bases from J, with 6 bases in between. Germline V gene data show CDR1 as MNHNS and CDR2 as SASEGT. The CDR3 region is CASSDSLSNQPQHF. The CDR3 bases are TGTGCCAGCAGTGACAGCCTTAGCAATCAGCCCCAGCATTTT.